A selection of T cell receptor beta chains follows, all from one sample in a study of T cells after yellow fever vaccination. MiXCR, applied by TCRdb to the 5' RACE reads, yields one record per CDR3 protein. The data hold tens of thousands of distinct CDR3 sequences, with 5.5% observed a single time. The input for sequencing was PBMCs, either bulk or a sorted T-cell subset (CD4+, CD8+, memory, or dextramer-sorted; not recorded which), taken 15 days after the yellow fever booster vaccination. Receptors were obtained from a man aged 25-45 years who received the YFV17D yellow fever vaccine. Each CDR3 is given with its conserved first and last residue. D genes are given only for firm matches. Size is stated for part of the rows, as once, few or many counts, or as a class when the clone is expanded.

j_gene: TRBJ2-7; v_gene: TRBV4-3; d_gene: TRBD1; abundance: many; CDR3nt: TGCGCCAGCAGCCGGGACAGGTACTACGAGCAGTACTTC; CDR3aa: CASSRDRYYEQYF
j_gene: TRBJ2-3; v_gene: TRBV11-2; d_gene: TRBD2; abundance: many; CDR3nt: TGTGCCAGCCCCTTTGGGGCGGGAGGGAAGTTCCTGTCAGATACGCAGTATTTT; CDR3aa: CASPFGAGGKFLSDTQYF
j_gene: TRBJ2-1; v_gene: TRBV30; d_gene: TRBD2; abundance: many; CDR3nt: TGTGCCTGGGATACCGGGACTAGTTATGAGCAGTTCTTC; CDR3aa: CAWDTGTSYEQFF
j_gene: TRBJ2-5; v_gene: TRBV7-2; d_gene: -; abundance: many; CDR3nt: TGTGCCAGCAGCTTAGTAGGGGGGGAAGAGACCCAGTACTTC; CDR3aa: CASSLVGGEETQYF
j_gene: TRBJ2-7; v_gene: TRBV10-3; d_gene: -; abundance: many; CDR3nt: TGTGCCATCAGGAGCGGGCGCTCCTACGAGCAGTACTTC; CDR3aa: CAIRSGRSYEQYF
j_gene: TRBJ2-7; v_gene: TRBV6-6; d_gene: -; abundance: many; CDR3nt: TGTGCCAGCAGGGACTACGAGCAGTACTTC; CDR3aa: CASRDYEQYF
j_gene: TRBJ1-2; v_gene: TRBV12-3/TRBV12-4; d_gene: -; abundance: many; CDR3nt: TGTGCCAGCAGTTTGACAGGAGGCGTCTATGGCTACACCTTC; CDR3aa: CASSLTGGVYGYTF
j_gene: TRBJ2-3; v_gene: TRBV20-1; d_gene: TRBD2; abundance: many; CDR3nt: TGCAGTACACAAGCTAGCGGTGTCACAGATACGCAGTATTTT; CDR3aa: CSTQASGVTDTQYF
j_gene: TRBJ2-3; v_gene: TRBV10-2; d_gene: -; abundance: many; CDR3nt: TGCGCCAGCAAATTTCTAGGGGCGAGCACAGATACGCAGTATTTT; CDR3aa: CASKFLGASTDTQYF
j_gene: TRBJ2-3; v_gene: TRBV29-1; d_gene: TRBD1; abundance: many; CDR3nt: TGCAGCGTTGGCCGGACAGGGGGCCGCGGAGATACGCAGTATTTT; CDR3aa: CSVGRTGGRGDTQYF
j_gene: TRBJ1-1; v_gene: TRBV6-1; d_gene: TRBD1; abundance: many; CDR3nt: TGTGCCAGCAGTAGGACAGGGTTCAAGAACACTGAAGCTTTCTTT; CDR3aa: CASSRTGFKNTEAFF
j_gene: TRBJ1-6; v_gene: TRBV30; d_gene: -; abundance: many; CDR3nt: TGTGCCTGGAGTCTCCGGGGTAATTCACCCCTCCACTTT; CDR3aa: CAWSLRGNSPLHF
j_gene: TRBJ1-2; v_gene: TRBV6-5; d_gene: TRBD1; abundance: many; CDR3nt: TGTGCCAGCAAACCGGGACAGGGGGGCTATGGCTACACCTTC; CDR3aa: CASKPGQGGYGYTF
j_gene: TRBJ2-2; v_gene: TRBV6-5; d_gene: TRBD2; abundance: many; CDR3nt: TGTGCCAGCGTAGCGGGAGGAAACACCGGGGAGCTGTTTTTT; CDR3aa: CASVAGGNTGELFF
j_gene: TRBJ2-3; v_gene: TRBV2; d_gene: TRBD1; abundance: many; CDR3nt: TGTGCCAGCAGGACCTCCGGGACAGGGTCAGATACGCAGTATTTT; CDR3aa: CASRTSGTGSDTQYF
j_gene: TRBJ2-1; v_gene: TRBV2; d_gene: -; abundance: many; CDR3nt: TGTGCCAGCAGTGTAATGGGGGAAAATGAGCAGTTCTTC; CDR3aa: CASSVMGENEQFF
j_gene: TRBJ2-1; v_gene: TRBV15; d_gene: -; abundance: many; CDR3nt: TGTGCCACCAGCATCCGTGGGGGACGAGAGGATGAGCAGTTCTTC; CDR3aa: CATSIRGGREDEQFF
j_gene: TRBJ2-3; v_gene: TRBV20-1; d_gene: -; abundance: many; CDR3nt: TGCAGTGCTATGAGGGAGGTCGCAGATACGCAGTATTTT; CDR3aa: CSAMREVADTQYF
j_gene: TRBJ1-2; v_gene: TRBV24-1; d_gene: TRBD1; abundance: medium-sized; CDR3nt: TGTGCCACCAGTGCCCCGGACAGGGCCGTAGTCTACACCTTC; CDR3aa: CATSAPDRAVVYTF
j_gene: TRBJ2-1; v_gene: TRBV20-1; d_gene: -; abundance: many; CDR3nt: TGCAGCCCCCGGCGAGGGCCAGGCAATGAGCAGTTCTTC; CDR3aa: CSPRRGPGNEQFF
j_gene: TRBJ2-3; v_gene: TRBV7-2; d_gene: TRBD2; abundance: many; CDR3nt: TGTGCCAGCAGCTCCGGACTAGCGGGAGTAACAGATACGCAGTATTTT; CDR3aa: CASSSGLAGVTDTQYF
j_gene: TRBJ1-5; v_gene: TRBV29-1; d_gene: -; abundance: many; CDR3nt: TGCAGCGTTGGAGACCAGCCCCAGCATTTT; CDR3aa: CSVGDQPQHF
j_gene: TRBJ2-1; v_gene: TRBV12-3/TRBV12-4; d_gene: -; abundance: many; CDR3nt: TGTGCCAGCAGTTCGTGGGGCTCCTACAATGAGCAGTTCTTC; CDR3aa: CASSSWGSYNEQFF
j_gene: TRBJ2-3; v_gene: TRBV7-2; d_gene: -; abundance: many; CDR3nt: TGTGCCAGCAGCTTTTCTCAGTCGGATACGCAGTATTTT; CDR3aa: CASSFSQSDTQYF
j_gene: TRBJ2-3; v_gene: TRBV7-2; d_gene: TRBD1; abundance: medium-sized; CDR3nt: TGTGCCAGCAGCTTAGTAGGGACAGGGGGGCGCACAGATACGCAGTATTTT; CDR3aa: CASSLVGTGGRTDTQYF
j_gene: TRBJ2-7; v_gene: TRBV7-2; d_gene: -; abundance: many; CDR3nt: TGTGCCAGCAGCCCGGGGCGGGGGCCGACCTACGAGCAGTACTTC; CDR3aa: CASSPGRGPTYEQYF
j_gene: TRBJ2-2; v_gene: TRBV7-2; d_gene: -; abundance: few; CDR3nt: TGTGCCAGCAGGGGTGGGCGGGCACTTCTTGGCGGGGAGCTGTTTTTT; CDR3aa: CASRGGRALLGGELFF
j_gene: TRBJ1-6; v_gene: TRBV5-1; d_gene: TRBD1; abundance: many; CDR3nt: TGCGCCAGCAGCTTGGATACAGGGGCGAGCTCCTATAATTCACCCCTCCACTTT; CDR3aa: CASSLDTGASSYNSPLHF
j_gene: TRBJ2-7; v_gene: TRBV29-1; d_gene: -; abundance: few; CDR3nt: TGCAGCGTTGTGGACCTAAAGTCCTACGAGCAGTACTTC; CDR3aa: CSVVDLKSYEQYF
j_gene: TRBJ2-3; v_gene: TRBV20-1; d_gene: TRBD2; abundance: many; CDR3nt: TGCAGTGCTAGCCCCGGGACTAGCGGGACAGATACGCAGTATTTT; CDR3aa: CSASPGTSGTDTQYF
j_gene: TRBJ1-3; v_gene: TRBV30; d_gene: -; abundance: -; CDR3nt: TGTGCCTGGACAGGGGTTGGAAACACCATATATTTT; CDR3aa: CAWTGVGNTIYF
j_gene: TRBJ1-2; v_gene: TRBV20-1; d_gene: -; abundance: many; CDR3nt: TGCAGTGCTCCCGACCTCTTGGGTGCGACGGGCGGCTACACCTTC; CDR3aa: CSAPDLLGATGGYTF